This TCR beta chain was sequenced during a study of CD8 T cells in ankylosing spondylitis. Findings and limits, study-wide: Seven or eight highly homologous variants formed a TCR beta motif that appeared characteristic of ankylosing spondylitis blood.

Quantitative 5'-RACE was performed with molecular barcodes, and it yielded the TCR beta libraries. TCRdb redid the calling of the 5' RACE reads with MiXCR, one entry per CDR3 protein. The sample records about 440,000 distinct CDR3 sequences, roughly 17% being singletons. Concerning this clonotype itself: Its antigen is undetermined.

Germline V gene data show CDR1 as MNHEY and CDR2 as SMNVEV (reference sequence). The CDR3 spans 12 residues. The junction had 2 bases not matched to a gene; V was cut back by 8 bases and J by 2 bases. The source of this sequence is a male donor with ankylosing spondylitis. Sequencing input: blood, either unsorted or a sorted T cell fraction (not recorded which). This chain uses TRBV27 with TRBJ1-2, with TRBD1 matching over 7 bases. The CDR3 region is CASPGQNYGYTF. CDR3 in DNA: TGTGCCAGCCCGGGACAGAACTATGGCTACACCTTC.